This record covers a single T cell receptor (beta chain). V shed 1 base and J shed 0 bases, with 4 bases lying between them. From germline, CDR1 is SGHRS and CDR2 YFSETQ. The CDR3 extends over 14 amino acids. The record originates from a study of blood T cell repertoires in COVID-19. Study overall: Collection of acute and convalescent COVID-19 samples took place in the United States, Italy and Spain. T cells, B-cell-depleted T cells, or PBMCs supplied cDNA or gDNA.

Clones were sequenced by immunoSEQ multiplex PCR, and TCRdb holds only the in-frame ones, with some missing. The repertoire holds about 220,000 clones, with 85% to 90% as singletons. The study recruited people aged about 18 to 95 years across around 23 US areas. Participant-reported clinical history was the basis for cohort assignment. Material for sequencing was PBMCs or T cells enriched from blood (not recorded which). The V call is TRBV5-1, the J call TRBJ1-4, with D uncertain. This receptor was identified in a woman younger than 35 in a cohort exposed to, infected with or recovered from COVID-19 (not recorded which). The CDR3 loop is CASSLTATNEKLFF. CDR3 sequence (DNA): TGCGCCAGCAGCTTGACAGCAACTAATGAAAAACTGTTTTTT.